Listed here are 9 T cell receptor beta chains from one sample, sequenced in a study of CD8 T cells in Susac syndrome. The RNA input was about 0.5 to 1 ug, and it was reverse transcribed with random hexamers. TCRdb called the immunoSEQ multiplex PCR reads again in MiXCR, with one record for every CDR3 protein. This sample has around 150,000 distinct CDR3 sequences; 94% occur once, and the top ten carry 0.25% to 0.3%. The source material was CD8+ T cells from PBMCs. These receptors came from a human donor in good health.

The chain recombines TRBV20-1 with TRBJ2-1; D perhaps matches TRBD2 (6 bases). Between the trimmed V and J ends, which lost 6 bases and 7 bases, there was a span of 22 bases. CDR3 size: 15 residues. CDR1 and CDR2 (germline): DFQATT, SNEGSKA (reference sequence). The CDR3 nucleotides read TGCAGTGCCGAGTGGCTAGCGATTATTGTAAATGAGCAGTTCTTC. It translates to CSAEWLAIIVNEQFF.

Here the CDR3 DNA reads TGCAGCGTTGAAGGAGGGGGCCGTACTGAAGCTTTCTTT. Its protein is CSVEGGGRTEAFF. This chain links TRBV29-1 with TRBJ1-1; 7 bases align to TRBD1. V lost 1 base, J lost 5 bases, and 4 bases stayed unmatched. CDR3 size: 13 residues. CDR1 is SQVTM, CDR2 ANQGSEA, per germline. The full variable domain, completed using reference TRBV29-1 and TRBJ1-1, is SAVISQKPSRDICQRGTSLTIQCQVDSQVTMMFWYRQQPGQSLTLIATANQGSEATYESGFVIDKFPISRPNLTFSTLTVSNMSPEDSSIYLCSVEGGGRTEAFFGQGTRLTVV.

This chain connects TRBV5-6 to TRBJ2-3; D remains ambiguous. Trimming took off 0 bases at V and 2 bases at J, with 7 bases between the two ends. The length of the CDR3 is 14 residues. Germline V gives CDR1 SGHDT, CDR2 YYEEEE. CDR3 loop: CASSLVFTTDTQYF. CDR3 bases: TGTGCCAGCAGCTTGGTATTCACCACAGATACGCAGTATTTT.

The rearrangement links TRBV7-9 to TRBJ2-7, with TRBD2 matching 7 bases. Germline V gives CDR1 SEHNR, CDR2 FQNEAQ (reference sequence). J was trimmed by 4 bases and V by 5 bases; bases with no gene match: 8. The CDR3 covers 14 residues. CDR3 sequence (DNA): TGTGCCAGCAGCCCGCGGGAGTCTGGTTACGAGCAGTACTTC. This codes for CASSPRESGYEQYF.

The gene calls are TRBV24-1 and TRBJ2-1; 9 nucleotides match TRBD2. This CDR3 contains 14 residues. Germline values: CDR1 KGHDR, CDR2 SFDVKD. Trimming at V came to 2 bases and at J to 6 bases, leaving 1 base not matched to a gene. The CDR3 DNA reads as TGTGCCACCAGTGATTGGCGGGAGGGCAATGAGCAGTTCTTC. It specifies CATSDWREGNEQFF.

The chain employs TRBV4-3 and TRBJ2-1, with D perhaps matching TRBD2 (5 bases). This CDR3 spans 15 amino acids. The germline V and J ends were trimmed by 0 bases and 10 bases, with 16 bases remaining between them. The germline V gene encodes CDR1 LGHNA and CDR2 YSLEER. CDR3 sequence reads: CASSQDSNERGEQFF. CDR3 DNA: TGCGCCAGCAGCCAAGATAGCAACGAGAGAGGGGAGCAGTTCTTC.

The V call is TRBV29-1, the J call TRBJ2-1, with 12 bases lining up with TRBD1. V dropped 7 bases and J dropped 0; count of bases not matched to a gene: 4. The CDR3 has 15 amino acids. CDR1 and CDR2 (germline): SQVTM, ANQGSEA. The CDR3 is CSAGTGGYSYNEQFF. CDR3 nucleotide sequence: TGCAGCGCCGGGACAGGGGGCTACTCCTACAATGAGCAGTTCTTC.

The chain joins TRBV4-1 to TRBJ2-1; tentative D call: TRBD1 (5 bases). Germline V CDR1 and CDR2: MGHRA, YSYEKL. V was clipped by 6 bases and J by 4 bases, with 19 bases between them. This CDR3 is built from 16 residues. The CDR3 nucleotides read TGCGCCAGCAGTCAGTATCCAGGCAGGACATACAATGAGCAGTTCTTC. It is translated as CASSQYPGRTYNEQFF.

The chain combines TRBV9 with TRBJ2-7; D is undetermined. V gave up 0 bases and J gave up 5 bases, with 9 bases separating them. The V gene's germline CDR1 is SGDLS and CDR2 YYNGEE. The CDR3 spans 13 residues. The CDR3 bases are TGTGCCAGCAGCGTAGTTGCAGGCAACGAGCAGTACTTC. It yields the protein CASSVVAGNEQYF.